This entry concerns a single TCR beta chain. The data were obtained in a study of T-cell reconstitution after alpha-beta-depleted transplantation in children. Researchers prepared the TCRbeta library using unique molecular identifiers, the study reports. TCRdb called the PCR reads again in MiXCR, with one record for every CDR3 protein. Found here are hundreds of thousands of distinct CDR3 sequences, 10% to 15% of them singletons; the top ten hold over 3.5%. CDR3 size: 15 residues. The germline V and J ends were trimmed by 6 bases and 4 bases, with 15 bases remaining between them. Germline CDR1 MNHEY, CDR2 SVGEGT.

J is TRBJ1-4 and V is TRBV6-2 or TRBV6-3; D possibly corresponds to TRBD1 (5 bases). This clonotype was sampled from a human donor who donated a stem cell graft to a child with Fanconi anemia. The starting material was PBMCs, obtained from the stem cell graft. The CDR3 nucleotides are TGTGCCAGCAGCGTCACAGGACAACTTAATGAAAAACTGTTTTTT. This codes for CASSVTGQLNEKLFF.